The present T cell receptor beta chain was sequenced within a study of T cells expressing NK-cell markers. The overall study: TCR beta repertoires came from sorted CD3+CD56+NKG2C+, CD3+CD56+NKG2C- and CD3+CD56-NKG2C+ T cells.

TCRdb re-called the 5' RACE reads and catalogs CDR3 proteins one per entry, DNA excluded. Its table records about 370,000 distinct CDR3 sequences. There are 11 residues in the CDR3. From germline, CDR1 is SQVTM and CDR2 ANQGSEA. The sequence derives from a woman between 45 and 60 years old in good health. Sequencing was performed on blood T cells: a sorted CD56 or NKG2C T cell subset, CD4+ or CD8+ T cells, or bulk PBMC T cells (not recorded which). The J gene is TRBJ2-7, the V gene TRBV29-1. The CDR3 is CSVEEVYGQYF.